Sequencing of this TCR beta chain was carried out in a study of blood T cell repertoires in COVID-19. About the study: T cells, B-cell-depleted T cells, or PBMCs supplied cDNA or gDNA.

Libraries were prepared by immunoSEQ multiplex PCR; TCRdb keeps only in-frame clonotypes and omits some of them. Here the sample spans more than 200,000 clones, 84% being singletons. The germline V gene encodes CDR1 SGHVS and CDR2 FQNEAQ. V was clipped by 1 base and J by 4 bases, with 14 bases between them. This CDR3 has 15 residues. Clinical histories supplied by participants themselves formed the basis of cohort assignment. Source material: PBMCs or T cells enriched from blood (not recorded which). The clonotype comes from a man in his 60s who had recovered from COVID-19. This sequence joins TRBV7-8 and TRBJ2-7; TRBD2 might be the D (5 bases). The CDR3 DNA reads TGTGCCAGCAGCTTAGAAGGAGGTGGGTTATACGAGCAGTACTTC. Translation gives CASSLEGGGLYEQYF.